The present TCR beta chain was sequenced within a study of shared clonotypes between healthy human individuals. The study's findings and limits: The study found lower generation probabilities in non-shared clonotypes than in those shared by all four donors.

As regards this clone: Its antigen remains unidentified.

Each of the donors was a healthy adult who was HIV-negative and had not had a recent acute infection or vaccination. All participating donors were Caucasian adults from Nashville, Tennessee. CD4+ cells yielded CD45RA+ naive and CD45RA-negative memory subsets. Sequencing was performed with immunoSEQ multiplex PCR; in TCRdb, only in-frame clones are kept and a portion is missing. There are 1.4 million or so clones in the sample; around 98.5% occur only once, and 0.36% lies in the top ten. The TCR sequence derives from a man aged 30 to 39 in good health. The sequenced sample was naive CD4+ T cells sorted from blood. As to subset: CD45RA+ positively selected.

CDR3 loop: CASLFRVDTEAFF. For the CDR3, the DNA is TGTGCCAGCCTATTTCGGGTGGACACTGAAGCTTTCTTT. This chain joins TRBV2 and TRBJ1-1; D uncertain. Between the trimmed V and J ends, which lost 8 bases and 3 bases, there was a span of 13 bases. Germline V lookup: CDR1 SNHLY, CDR2 FYNNEI. The CDR3 is 13 residues long.